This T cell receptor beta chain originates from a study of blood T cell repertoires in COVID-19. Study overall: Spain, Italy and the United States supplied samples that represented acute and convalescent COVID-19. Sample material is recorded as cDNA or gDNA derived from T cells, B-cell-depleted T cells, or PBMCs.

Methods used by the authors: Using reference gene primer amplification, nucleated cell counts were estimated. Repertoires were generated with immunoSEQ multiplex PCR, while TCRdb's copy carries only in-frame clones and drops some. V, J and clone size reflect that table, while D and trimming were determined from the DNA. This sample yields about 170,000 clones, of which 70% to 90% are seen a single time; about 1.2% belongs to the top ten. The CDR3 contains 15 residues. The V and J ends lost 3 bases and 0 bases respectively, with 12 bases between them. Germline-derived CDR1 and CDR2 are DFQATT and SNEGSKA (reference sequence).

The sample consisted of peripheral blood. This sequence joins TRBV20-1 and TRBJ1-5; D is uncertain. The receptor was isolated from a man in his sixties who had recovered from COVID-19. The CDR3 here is CSASTISGSNQPQHF. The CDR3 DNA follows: TGCAGTGCTAGTACAATCTCGGGTAGCAATCAGCCCCAGCATTTT.